This TCR beta chain came from a study of blood T cell repertoires in COVID-19. Study details: There were acute and convalescent COVID-19 samples, and they came from the United States, Italy and Spain. Sources were T cells, B-cell-depleted T cells, or PBMCs; the material itself was cDNA or gDNA.

The length of the CDR3 is 13 residues. Germline loops: CDR1 LNHDA, CDR2 SQIVND (reference sequence). Trimming took off 10 bases at V and 4 bases at J, with 16 bases between the two ends. Under the authors' procedure: Using reference gene primer amplification, nucleated cell counts were estimated. Data came from immunoSEQ multiplex PCR; TCRdb stores just in-frame clones and leaves some out. V and J calls plus clone size are reproduced from that table; the DNA served to infer D and trimming. The sample lists about 100,000 clones, about 91% occurring once. The clonotype originates from a human donor in a cohort sampled during active COVID-19. The specimen was peripheral blood. V is TRBV19 and J is TRBJ1-1; D might be TRBD1 (5 bases). DNA for the CDR3: TGTGCCACCGCTCGGGTTACAGGCACTGAAGCTTTCTTT. Its translation: CATARVTGTEAFF.